Following are 8 T cell receptor beta chains from one sample sequenced in a study of T cell responses to AZD1222 COVID-19 vaccine. Profiling relied on immunoSEQ multiplex PCR, and the TCRdb table lists in-frame clones only, not all of them. This table holds about 130,000 clones, roughly 93% found once. The source was peripheral blood, collected on day 0 of AZD1222 vaccination. The receptor set was obtained from an adult in good health.

V is TRBV5-4 and J is TRBJ2-1; TRBD1 aligns across 10 bases. This CDR3 comprises 15 residues. Per the germline V gene, CDR1 is SGHNT and CDR2 is YYREEE (reference sequence). V was pared by 5 bases and J by 10 bases, with 12 bases of the junction left unmatched. CDR3 DNA sequence: TGTGCCAGCAGACTAGACAGGGGGCTAGCTAGCGAGCAGTTCTTC. Protein sequence: CASRLDRGLASEQFF.

This chain links TRBV28 with TRBJ2-7; D not resolved. There are 12 residues in the CDR3. The V and J ends lost 4 bases and 7 bases respectively, with 11 bases between them. The germline V gene has CDR1 MDHEN and CDR2 SYDVKM. CDR3 coding DNA: TGTGCCAGCAGTTGGGCACCTTCAGAGCAGTACTTC. This sequence encodes CASSWAPSEQYF.

The V and J genes are TRBV9 and TRBJ2-7; possible D gene TRBD2, 6 bases. V dropped 5 bases and J dropped 0 bases, with 18 bases sitting between them. The CDR3 sequence is 16 residues long. The germline V gene has CDR1 SGDLS and CDR2 YYNGEE. CDR3 in amino acids: CASSPTSAGSSYEQYF. DNA for the CDR3: TGTGCCAGCAGTCCAACTTCGGCGGGAAGCTCCTACGAGCAGTACTTC.

The CDR3: CASSQDLASGSHGELFF. CDR3 nucleotides: TGTGCCAGCAGCCAAGATTTGGCTAGCGGGAGTCACGGGGAGCTGTTTTTT. The chain employs TRBV4-2 and TRBJ2-2, with 10 bases fitting TRBD2. J lost 7 bases, V lost 0 bases, and 8 bases had no gene match. CDR3 length equals 17 residues. CDR1 is LGHNA, CDR2 YNFKEQ, per germline.

This clone occurred once. The chain employs TRBV6-1 and TRBJ1-2; D not certain. Germline V gives CDR1 MNHNS, CDR2 SASEGT. The ends were cut back, 1 base at V and 8 bases at J, with 14 bases in the middle. The CDR3 has 14 residues. CDR3 loop: CASSEGSGVRGYTF. Written as DNA, the CDR3 is TGTGCCAGCAGTGAAGGCTCTGGCGTGAGGGGCTACACCTTC.

V gene TRBV14 combines with J gene TRBJ1-1, with 7 bases identical to TRBD1. This CDR3 has 16 amino acids. J gave up 4 bases and V 4 bases, and 12 bases lay outside the gene matches. The germline CDR1 and CDR2 sequences are SGHDN and FVKESK. The chain's CDR3 is CASSPRGRGRATEAFF. The CDR3 DNA sequence: TGTGCCAGCAGCCCACGGGGGAGGGGGCGGGCCACTGAAGCTTTCTTT.

Notes on this clone: This same CDR3 is encoded by further DNA sequences in the sample. The chain joins TRBV30 to TRBJ2-7, with 13 bases identical to TRBD2. V lost 2 bases, J lost 6 bases, and 7 bases stayed unmatched. The CDR3 consists of 15 residues. CDR1 is GTSNPN, CDR2 SVGIG, per germline (reference sequence). The CDR3 region is CAWSQTSGRASEQYF. Here the CDR3 DNA reads TGTGCCTGGAGTCAAACTAGCGGGAGGGCCAGCGAGCAGTACTTC.

The chain couples TRBV6-2 or TRBV6-3 to TRBJ2-4, with 7 bases lining up with TRBD2. V dropped 0 bases and J dropped 1; count of bases not matched to a gene: 9. Germline CDR1 is MNHEY and CDR2 is SVGEGT. The CDR3 runs 18 residues. The CDR3 loop reads CASSYSRIGLGAKNIQYF. The CDR3 region has the DNA TGTGCCAGCAGTTACTCACGAATCGGACTAGGGGCCAAAAACATTCAGTACTTC.